The rows below give T cell receptor beta chains drawn from one sample of a study. TCRdb called the RT-PCR reads again in MiXCR, with one record for every CDR3 protein. Of 550,000 to 750,000 distinct CDR3 sequences detected, 14% appear once; the ten largest clones hold roughly 4%. The sequenced sample was memory CD4+ T cells from blood. All receptors come from a female donor in good health, serving as a healthy control. CDR3s include the opening cysteine and the closing phenylalanine or tryptophan. D genes are given only for firm matches. Clone size appears in some rows only: once, few, many, or a class for an expanded clone.

size	D	V	J	CDR3	DNA
many	.	TRBV5-5	TRBJ1-1	CASSQRDMNTEAFF	TGTGCCAGCAGCCAACGGGATATGAACACTGAAGCTTTCTTT
few	.	TRBV7-2	TRBJ2-1	CASSFGVGYNEQFF	TGTGCCAGCAGCTTTGGGGTTGGGTACAATGAGCAGTTCTTC
many	.	TRBV6-5	TRBJ2-7	CASKEGIGEQYF	TGTGCCAGCAAGGAGGGGATCGGCGAGCAGTACTTC
.	.	TRBV27	TRBJ2-2	CASSLRENTGELFF	TGTGCCAGCAGTCTCCGGGAGAACACCGGGGAGCTGTTTTTT
.	.	TRBV2	TRBJ2-7	CASSEALLQEQYF	TGTGCCAGCAGTGAAGCGCTTCTGCAGGAGCAGTACTTC
.	TRBD1	TRBV7-9	TRBJ1-5	CASSLEGGANQPQHF	TGTGCCAGCAGCTTAGAAGGGGGCGCCAATCAGCCCCAGCATTTT
many	TRBD2	TRBV4-3	TRBJ2-2	CASSRKTSGGTNTGELFF	TGCGCCAGCAGCCGGAAGACTAGCGGGGGGACGAACACCGGGGAGCTGTTTTTT
.	.	TRBV10-2	TRBJ2-7	CASRRRSGEQYF	TGCGCCAGCAGGAGACGGTCTGGGGAGCAGTACTTC
.	TRBD1	TRBV7-9	TRBJ2-3	CASSLRTGISTDTQYF	TGTGCCAGCAGCTTAAGGACAGGGATAAGCACAGATACGCAGTATTTT
.	.	TRBV20-1	TRBJ1-5	CSAPTDTYSNQPQHF	TGCAGTGCTCCGACAGATACTTATAGCAATCAGCCCCAGCATTTT
few	TRBD1	TRBV20-1	TRBJ1-1	CSAQRTGEAFF	TGCAGTGCCCAAAGGACAGGAGAAGCTTTCTTT
.	.	TRBV6-5	TRBJ1-3	CASSPNEALGGNTIYF	TGTGCCAGCAGCCCCAACGAGGCGCTTGGCGGAAACACCATATATTTT
many	TRBD2	TRBV12-3/TRBV12-4	TRBJ2-7	CASKGLAGAGGQYF	TGTGCCAGCAAGGGACTAGCGGGAGCTGGGGGGCAGTACTTC
few	TRBD2	TRBV7-8	TRBJ2-1	CASSPIAGGDEQFF	TGTGCCAGCAGCCCCATAGCGGGAGGGGATGAGCAGTTCTTC
few	.	TRBV20-1	TRBJ2-7	CSASTATGYEQYF	TGCAGTGCTAGTACTGCAACCGGGTATGAGCAGTACTTC
.	TRBD2	TRBV7-3	TRBJ2-2	CASSFKAGAINTGELFF	TGTGCCAGCAGCTTCAAAGCGGGAGCCATAAACACCGGGGAGCTGTTTTTT
.	TRBD1	TRBV20-1	TRBJ2-5	CSASVTGGTQYF	TGCAGTGCTAGTGTTACAGGGGGGACCCAGTACTTC
many	TRBD1	TRBV7-6	TRBJ2-1	CASSPMTGNYNEQFF	TGTGCCAGCAGCCCTATGACAGGGAACTACAATGAGCAGTTCTTC
.	.	TRBV6-7	TRBJ2-1	CASSSRTVRLYNEQFF	TGTGCCAGCAGTTCACGGACAGTCAGGCTATACAATGAGCAGTTCTTC
few	.	TRBV18	TRBJ2-7	CASSPNPGVYEQYF	TGTGCCAGCTCACCAAACCCCGGGGTATACGAGCAGTACTTC
many	.	TRBV4-1	TRBJ1-2	CASSQDQGPIIYGYTF	TGCGCCAGCAGCCAAGATCAAGGGCCCATCATCTATGGCTACACCTTC
.	.	TRBV6-1	TRBJ1-5	CASSEARGGRPLSNQPQHF	TGTGCCAGCAGTGAAGCGCGGGGGGGAAGGCCCCTTAGCAATCAGCCCCAGCATTTT
few	.	TRBV2	TRBJ1-6	CASSEEWVGNSPLHF	TGTGCCAGCAGTGAGGAGTGGGTCGGAAATTCACCCCTCCACTTT
few	.	TRBV20-1	TRBJ1-1	CSASILEAFF	TGCAGTGCTAGTATACTTGAAGCTTTCTTT
many	.	TRBV7-2	TRBJ2-1	CASRKAGQTYNEQFF	TGTGCCAGCAGGAAAGCGGGACAGACCTACAATGAGCAGTTCTTC
many	TRBD2	TRBV20-1	TRBJ2-7	CSATGSGGRLREQYF	TGCAGTGCAACGGGTAGCGGGGGGCGCCTTCGGGAGCAGTACTTC
few	TRBD2	TRBV20-1	TRBJ2-3	CSAIDSSGRTDTQYF	TGCAGTGCTATCGATTCTAGCGGGAGGACAGATACGCAGTATTTT
.	.	TRBV10-3	TRBJ2-6	CAISESIRGENGANVLTF	TGTGCCATCAGTGAGTCGATTCGAGGGGAAAATGGGGCCAACGTCCTGACTTTC
few	TRBD1	TRBV11-2	TRBJ2-7	CASSPGGTGYEQYF	TGTGCCAGCAGTCCGGGTGGGACAGGGTACGAGCAGTACTTC
.	.	TRBV20-1	TRBJ2-7	CRAPLHSYEQYF	TGCAGAGCTCCGCTCCATTCCTACGAGCAGTACTTC
.	.	TRBV15	TRBJ1-1	CATRYSGSTEAFF	TGTGCCACCCGATACTCGGGGAGCACTGAAGCTTTCTTT
many	.	TRBV7-2	TRBJ2-7	CASSLNLEGYEQYF	TGTGCCAGCAGCCTCAATCTCGAGGGCTACGAGCAGTACTTC